Here is one TCR beta chain with its context. The data were taken from a study of cytomegalovirus exposure and HLA in healthy donors. A multiplex PCR was run with 60 Vbeta primers and 13 Jbeta primers. The assay was immunoSEQ multiplex PCR, and TCRdb's table has in-frame clones only and misses some. The repertoire consists of about 97,000 clones, with approximately 73% occurring once and the leading ten covering 3.5% to 4.5%. Germline V gene lookup returns CDR1 MGHDK and CDR2 SYGVNS. This CDR3 region has 18 residues. Trimming took 2 bases from V and 6 from J; bases not matched to a gene: 10. The sequencing sample was made of PBMCs. The chain combines TRBV25-1 with TRBJ2-2, with 12 bases that match TRBD2. The receptor comes from a man in his forties in good health and CMV-seronegative. DNA of the CDR3: TGTGCCAGCAGTGAACCCCTAGCGGGGGGGCCGAGGCCCGGGGAGCTGTTTTTT. It yields the protein CASSEPLAGGPRPGELFF.